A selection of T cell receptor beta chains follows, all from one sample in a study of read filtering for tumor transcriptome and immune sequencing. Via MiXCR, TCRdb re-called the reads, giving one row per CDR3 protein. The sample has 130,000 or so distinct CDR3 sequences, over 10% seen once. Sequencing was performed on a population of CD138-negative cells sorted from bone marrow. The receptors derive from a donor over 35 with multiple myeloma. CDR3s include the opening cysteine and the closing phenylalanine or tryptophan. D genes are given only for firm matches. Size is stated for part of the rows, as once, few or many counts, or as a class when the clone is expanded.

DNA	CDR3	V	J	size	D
TGTGCCAGCAGCAAGACAGGGGACATGAACACTGAAGCTTTCTTT	CASSKTGDMNTEAFF	TRBV7-3	TRBJ1-1	many	TRBD1
TGTGCCAGCAGCTCTAGGCCCGTGCGGGGGATCTATGGCTACACCTTC	CASSSRPVRGIYGYTF	TRBV13	TRBJ1-2	.	.
TGCGCCAGCAGCTCGCCACAGGGCAAGAACACTGAAGCTTTCTTT	CASSSPQGKNTEAFF	TRBV5-1	TRBJ1-1	many	.
TGCGCCAGCAGCTTCAGGGAAGCGAACACTGAAGCTTTCTTT	CASSFREANTEAFF	TRBV5-1	TRBJ1-1	many	.
TGTGCCACCGCGGGGGGGAACAATCAGCCCCAGCATTTT	CATAGGNNQPQHF	TRBV11-2	TRBJ1-5	many	.
TGTGCCATCAGCAGGCCTAGCTCCTACGAGCAGTACTTC	CAISRPSSYEQYF	TRBV10-3	TRBJ2-7	many	.
TGTGCCAGCAGCTATGGGACAGATGGCTACACCTTC	CASSYGTDGYTF	TRBV11-2	TRBJ1-2	many	TRBD1
TGCAGTGCTAGGGGACTCGGGACAGGGTCCTACGAGCAGTACTTC	CSARGLGTGSYEQYF	TRBV20-1	TRBJ2-7	many	TRBD1
TGTGCCAGCAGCTTAGGCAAGCCTCACTATGGCTACACCTTC	CASSLGKPHYGYTF	TRBV7-9	TRBJ1-2	many	.
TGTGCCAGCAGCTTAGGACTAGCGGGAGGCCTTAGCTCCTACAATGAGCAGTTCTTC	CASSLGLAGGLSSYNEQFF	TRBV7-9	TRBJ2-1	many	TRBD2
TGTGCCAGCAGACCCTCCCGGGAGCAAGAGACCCAGTACTTC	CASRPSREQETQYF	TRBV6-6	TRBJ2-5	many	.
TGTGCCAGCAGCTTAAGGCAGGGTCTGTCCAATGAGCAGTTCTTC	CASSLRQGLSNEQFF	TRBV7-9	TRBJ2-1	many	.